A selection of T cell receptor beta chains follows, all from one sample in a study of T cell responses to AZD1222 COVID-19 vaccine. Only in-frame clones appear in the TCRdb table, and some are missing; sequencing was by immunoSEQ multiplex PCR. The sample lists 130,000 or so clones, roughly 93% occurring once. Sample: peripheral blood, taken 28 days after the second AZD1222 dose. The receptor set was obtained from an adult who received the AZD1222 COVID-19 vaccine. Both conserved end residues are part of each CDR3. A D gene is named only where the DNA matches it firmly. Clone sizes are given selectively: once, few, many, or a class where the clone is expanded.

d_call: TRBD1; v_call: TRBV6-6; j_call: TRBJ1-4; clone_size: .; cdr3_nt: TGTGCCAGCAGCAAACGACAGGGGTCTAATGAAAAACTGTTTTTT; cdr3_aa: CASSKRQGSNEKLFF
d_call: TRBD1; v_call: TRBV28; j_call: TRBJ2-7; clone_size: .; cdr3_nt: TGTGCCAGCAGCCGGACAGGAGGCGAGCGCGAGCAGTACTTC; cdr3_aa: CASSRTGGEREQYF
d_call: TRBD2; v_call: TRBV28; j_call: TRBJ2-3; clone_size: .; cdr3_nt: TGTGCCAGCAGTTTCTGGGGGGGTTTGCTTCAAGGCACAGATACGCAGTATTTT; cdr3_aa: CASSFWGGLLQGTDTQYF
d_call: .; v_call: TRBV19; j_call: TRBJ2-1; clone_size: .; cdr3_nt: TGTGCCAGTAGTGCGGGGGACAGACTACTAAGCTCCTACAATGAGCAGTTCTTC; cdr3_aa: CASSAGDRLLSSYNEQFF
d_call: TRBD2; v_call: TRBV6-5; j_call: TRBJ2-7; clone_size: .; cdr3_nt: TGTGCCAGCAGTCCTTTGCGGGAGGGCCGGTCCGAGCAGTACTTC; cdr3_aa: CASSPLREGRSEQYF
d_call: TRBD1; v_call: TRBV6-5; j_call: TRBJ2-7; clone_size: .; cdr3_nt: TGTGCCAGCAGAAGACCGGGACAGGGGGTCTACGAGCAGTACTTC; cdr3_aa: CASRRPGQGVYEQYF
d_call: .; v_call: TRBV24-1; j_call: TRBJ1-6; clone_size: once; cdr3_nt: TGTGCCACCAGTGAATCTACAGGGAGGACCCTCCACTTT; cdr3_aa: CATSESTGRTLHF
d_call: .; v_call: TRBV28; j_call: TRBJ2-3; clone_size: .; cdr3_nt: TGTGCCAGCAGTTTACCCCTTGGGGGTACAGATACGCAGTATTTT; cdr3_aa: CASSLPLGGTDTQYF
d_call: .; v_call: TRBV28; j_call: TRBJ2-7; clone_size: .; cdr3_nt: TGTGCCAGTTGTACGTCCCTCTCCTACGAGCAGTACTTC; cdr3_aa: CASCTSLSYEQYF
d_call: .; v_call: TRBV7-9; j_call: TRBJ2-7; clone_size: .; cdr3_nt: TGTGCCAGCAGCTTAGAAGTAGGGGGGGCCTTCTACGAGCAGTACTTC; cdr3_aa: CASSLEVGGAFYEQYF
d_call: .; v_call: TRBV3-1/TRBV3-2; j_call: TRBJ2-1; clone_size: once; cdr3_nt: TGTGCCAGCAGCCAAGATTCACCTCCGACGACTGAGCAGTTCTTC; cdr3_aa: CASSQDSPPTTEQFF
d_call: .; v_call: TRBV7-9; j_call: TRBJ1-1; clone_size: .; cdr3_nt: TGTGCCAGCAGCTTAGGAGGGGCCCCGAGCACTGAAGCTTTCTTT; cdr3_aa: CASSLGGAPSTEAFF
d_call: .; v_call: TRBV18; j_call: TRBJ2-5; clone_size: .; cdr3_nt: TGTGCCAGCTCACCACGAAGGGGAGAGACCCAGTACTTC; cdr3_aa: CASSPRRGETQYF
d_call: TRBD2; v_call: TRBV7-8; j_call: TRBJ2-4; clone_size: .; cdr3_nt: TGTGCCAGCAGCTTCGTCCCGGGACTAGCGGGCCAACTAGCCAAAAACATTCAGTACTTC; cdr3_aa: CASSFVPGLAGQLAKNIQYF
d_call: TRBD2; v_call: TRBV6-5; j_call: TRBJ2-2; clone_size: medium-sized; cdr3_nt: TGTGCCAGCAGTTACTCGACTAGCGGGAGCACCGGGGAGCTGTTTTTT; cdr3_aa: CASSYSTSGSTGELFF
d_call: TRBD1; v_call: TRBV7-2; j_call: TRBJ2-7; clone_size: .; cdr3_nt: TGTGCCAGCAGCGGGCGAACAGGGGGCAAACGCTACGAGCAGTACTTC; cdr3_aa: CASSGRTGGKRYEQYF
d_call: .; v_call: TRBV30; j_call: TRBJ1-1; clone_size: once; cdr3_nt: TGTGCCTGGAGTTTAAACACTGAAGCTTTCTTT; cdr3_aa: CAWSLNTEAFF
d_call: .; v_call: TRBV6-4; j_call: TRBJ1-1; clone_size: .; cdr3_nt: TGTGCCAGCAGGGCTGACAGGAACACTGAAGCTTTCTTT; cdr3_aa: CASRADRNTEAFF
d_call: TRBD2; v_call: TRBV27; j_call: TRBJ2-3; clone_size: .; cdr3_nt: TGTGCCAGCAGTTTAAAGTGGCAGGGAGGGAGGACAGATACGCAGTATTTT; cdr3_aa: CASSLKWQGGRTDTQYF
d_call: .; v_call: TRBV18; j_call: TRBJ1-6; clone_size: .; cdr3_nt: TGTGCCAGCTCACCAAGTCGTCAGCCCAATTCACCCCTCCACTTT; cdr3_aa: CASSPSRQPNSPLHF
d_call: TRBD2; v_call: TRBV28; j_call: TRBJ2-2; clone_size: once; cdr3_nt: TGTGCCACCCTGGGGGGAGGGCCCACCGGGGAGCTGTTTTTT; cdr3_aa: CATLGGGPTGELFF
d_call: .; v_call: TRBV30; j_call: TRBJ1-1; clone_size: .; cdr3_nt: TGTGCCTGGAGTGACGGGGACGGTGAAGCTTTCTTT; cdr3_aa: CAWSDGDGEAFF
d_call: .; v_call: TRBV6-5; j_call: TRBJ1-3; clone_size: .; cdr3_nt: TGTGCCAGCAGTTACCGATCGCGGGGCGCTGGAAACACCATATATTTT; cdr3_aa: CASSYRSRGAGNTIYF
d_call: .; v_call: TRBV24-1; j_call: TRBJ2-3; clone_size: .; cdr3_nt: TGTGCCACCAGTGACTCCTTAACAGATACGCAGTATTTT; cdr3_aa: CATSDSLTDTQYF
d_call: .; v_call: TRBV24-1; j_call: TRBJ1-5; clone_size: .; cdr3_nt: TGTGCCACCAGTGACCCTTGGACGGCACTTCTTAGCAATCAGCCCCAGCATTTT; cdr3_aa: CATSDPWTALLSNQPQHF
d_call: .; v_call: TRBV29-1; j_call: TRBJ1-5; clone_size: .; cdr3_nt: TGCAGCGTTGGGCAGGGAAGCAATCAGCCCCAGCATTTT; cdr3_aa: CSVGQGSNQPQHF
d_call: .; v_call: TRBV6-2/TRBV6-3; j_call: TRBJ1-5; clone_size: .; cdr3_nt: TGTGCCAGCAGTTCGCGGGGTTTCAATCAGCCCCAGCATTTT; cdr3_aa: CASSSRGFNQPQHF